Listed here are 28 T cell receptor beta chains from one sample, sequenced in a study of chemoradiotherapy in HPV16-positive cancers. Clones were read by immunoSEQ multiplex PCR, and TCRdb kept only the in-frame ones, dropping some. The sample has tens of thousands of clones, roughly 92% seen once. The sequencing here drew on blood, taken from a patient who underwent chemoradiotherapy. The receptors stem from a human donor with HPV-associated anogenital cancer.

This clone appeared a single time. The rearrangement uses TRBV28 and TRBJ2-3; TRBD2 matches at 15 bases. With V trimmed by 4 bases and J by 2 bases, 19 bases remained unmatched. Germline CDR1 and CDR2: MDHEN and SYDVKM. This CDR3 contains 22 residues. CDR3 in amino acids: CASSSSTTWTSGGETYTDTQYF. The DNA of the CDR3 is TGTGCCAGCAGTTCTTCCACCACCTGGACTAGCGGGGGGGAAACATACACAGATACGCAGTATTTT.

J is TRBJ1-4 and V is TRBV18; no reliable D call. The CDR3 sequence is 16 residues long. Per germline, CDR1 KGHSH and CDR2 LQKENI. Trimming pared 3 bases from V and 0 bases from J, leaving 11 bases between. Written as DNA, the CDR3 is TGTGCCAGCTCACCCTCACACCATGCAACTAATGAAAAACTGTTTTTT. This codes for CASSPSHHATNEKLFF.

The chain couples TRBV7-2 to TRBJ2-1; 7 nucleotides line up with TRBD1. This CDR3 region has 15 residues. The germline V gene has CDR1 SGHTA and CDR2 FQGNSA. V lost 5 bases, J lost 1 base, and 5 bases stayed unmatched. CDR3 sequence (DNA): TGTGCCAGCAGCGTCGGGACAGAATCCTACAATGAGCAGTTCTTC. Translated: CASSVGTESYNEQFF.

The chain employs TRBV4-2 and TRBJ1-2; a weak D match, TRBD1 (6 bases). Per the germline V gene, CDR1 is LGHNA and CDR2 is YNFKEQ. Between the trimmed V and J ends, which lost 0 bases and 14 bases, there was a span of 19 bases. This CDR3 is built from 14 residues. In nucleotides, the CDR3 is TGTGCCAGCAGCCAAGATTTGGCAGGGGACGCTAGAACCTTC. As protein: CASSQDLAGDARTF.

The J gene is TRBJ2-7, the V gene TRBV9; 8 bases line up with TRBD1. V gave up 3 bases and J gave up 0 bases; unmatched junction bases: 5. Per the germline V gene, CDR1 is SGDLS and CDR2 is YYNGEE. This CDR3 has 15 amino acids. CDR3 protein: CASSASGQDSYEQYF. The CDR3 DNA reads TGTGCCAGCAGCGCCTCGGGACAGGACTCCTACGAGCAGTACTTC.

This sequence joins TRBV28 and TRBJ1-2, with no clear D. Germline V lookup: CDR1 MDHEN, CDR2 SYDVKM. V was clipped by 6 bases and J by 7 bases, with 15 bases between them. The CDR3 covers 13 residues. The CDR3 protein is CASRPTGGIGYTF. CDR3 DNA: TGTGCCAGCAGACCCACCGGCGGGATTGGCTACACCTTC.

The chain combines TRBV10-3 with TRBJ2-2; D is tentatively TRBD1 or TRBD2 (5 bases each). The CDR3 loop spans 16 amino acids. Germline lookup yields CDR1 ENHRY and CDR2 SYGVKD. The ends were cut back, 4 bases at V and 4 bases at J, with 16 bases in the middle. Written as DNA, the CDR3 is TGTGCCATCAGTGGAGCGTTAAGTGGGGGCACCGGGGAGCTGTTTTTT. As protein: CAISGALSGGTGELFF.

This chain joins TRBV7-9 and TRBJ2-7; D unresolved. The germline V gene encodes CDR1 SEHNR and CDR2 FQNEAQ (reference sequence). V was cut by 5 bases and J by 6 bases, with 11 bases left in between. This CDR3 region has 12 residues. CDR3 nucleotides: TGTGCCAGCAGCCCAACTTGGGGCGAGCAGTACTTC. Residues: CASSPTWGEQYF. The complete variable domain, with remaining parts taken from reference TRBV7-9 and TRBJ2-7, reads DTGVSQNPRHKITKRGQNVTFRCDPISEHNRLYWYRQTLGQGPEFLTYFQNEAQLEKSRLLSDRFSAERPKGSFSTLEIQRTEQGDSAMYLCASSPTWGEQYFGPGTRLTVT.

The chain is built from TRBV20-1 and TRBJ2-1, with D uncertain. The V end was cut by 3 bases, the J end by 8 bases, with 5 bases between. CDR1 and CDR2 from the germline V gene are DFQATT and SNEGSKA (reference sequence). CDR3 length: 10 residues. CDR3: CSASWDEQFF. The CDR3 DNA follows: TGCAGTGCTAGCTGGGATGAGCAGTTCTTC.

The chain recombines TRBV28 with TRBJ2-7; D perhaps matches TRBD2 (5 bases). Germline V gene lookup returns CDR1 MDHEN and CDR2 SYDVKM. This CDR3 region has 15 residues. V lost 4 bases and J 3 bases, leaving 16 bases between the germline ends. The CDR3 region has the DNA TGTGCCAGCAGTTCCTTCCGACTATCCCTCTACGAGCAGTACTTC. This encodes CASSSFRLSLYEQYF.

This chain uses TRBV7-9 with TRBJ1-1; TRBD1 agrees at 9 bases. CDR3 length: 15 residues. CDR1 and CDR2 (germline): SEHNR, FQNEAQ (reference sequence). The junction had 9 bases not matched to a gene; V was cut back by 2 bases and J by 8 bases. The CDR3 DNA follows: TGTGCCAGCAGCTTACCCGGGACAGGGTACCCGGAAGCTTTCTTT. It translates to CASSLPGTGYPEAFF.

This chain joins TRBV25-1 and TRBJ1-2; D is possibly TRBD1 (6 bases). Germline loops: CDR1 MGHDK, CDR2 SYGVNS. The CDR3 totals 14 residues. The ends were cut back, 9 bases at V and 3 bases at J, with 17 bases in the middle. The CDR3 DNA sequence: TGTGCCAGTTATTGGACAGAAGGGGACTATGGCTACACCTTC. This sequence encodes CASYWTEGDYGYTF.

Written as DNA, the CDR3 is TGTGCCAGCTCACCCACGCAGACAGCGATCACCGGGGAGCTGTTTTTT. Amino acids: CASSPTQTAITGELFF. The chain carries TRBV18 and TRBJ2-2; D possibly corresponds to TRBD1 (5 bases). The CDR3 totals 16 residues. Between the trimmed V and J ends, which lost 3 bases and 4 bases, there was a span of 15 bases. The germline V gene encodes CDR1 KGHSH and CDR2 LQKENI.

The chain couples TRBV5-1 to TRBJ2-2, with TRBD2 matching over 10 bases. V lost 3 bases, J lost 4 bases, and 9 bases stayed unmatched. Germline V lookup: CDR1 SGHRS, CDR2 YFSETQ. This CDR3 has 17 amino acids. The CDR3 reads CASSSLTSGSGTGELFF. CDR3 DNA: TGCGCCAGCAGCTCATTGACTAGCGGGTCGGGCACCGGGGAGCTGTTTTTT.

This clone was detected a few times. CDR3 sequence reads: CASSLDAGYGYTF. The CDR3 nucleotides are TGTGCCAGCAGCTTAGACGCGGGCTATGGCTACACCTTC. The gene calls are TRBV7-9 and TRBJ1-2; no firm D call. This CDR3 region has 13 residues. The V gene's germline CDR1 is SEHNR and CDR2 FQNEAQ (reference sequence). V was shortened by 1 base and J by 4 bases, with 7 bases between the two germline ends.

Written as DNA, the CDR3 is TGTGCCAGCAGCTCCGGGACAGGGGGGACCCAGTACTTC. Amino acid sequence: CASSSGTGGTQYF. The V gene is TRBV5-6, the J gene TRBJ2-5, with 11 bases lining up with TRBD1. Germline V gene data show CDR1 as SGHDT and CDR2 as YYEEEE. Trimming took 3 bases from V and 7 from J; bases not matched to a gene: 2. The CDR3 has 13 amino acids.

The gene calls are TRBV14 and TRBJ1-2, with a tentative D call TRBD1 (5 bases). Trimming took 1 base from V and 8 from J, leaving 11 bases between them. The CDR3 is 13 amino acids. The germline V gene encodes CDR1 SGHDN and CDR2 FVKESK. The CDR3 bases are TGTGCCAGCAGCCAAGCAGGGAGGGGCGGCTACACCTTC. It encodes CASSQAGRGGYTF.

The chain links TRBV14 to TRBJ2-3, with unresolved D. From germline, CDR1 is SGHDN and CDR2 FVKESK. The length of the CDR3 is 16 residues. Trimming removed 0 bases from V and 2 bases from J, with 12 bases in between. The CDR3 DNA sequence: TGTGCCAGCAGCCAAGAGTTAGGGCGATCCACAGATACGCAGTATTTT. Its translation: CASSQELGRSTDTQYF.

V usage is TRBV5-5 and J usage is TRBJ1-5, with D possibly matching TRBD1 (5 bases). CDR1 is SGHKS, CDR2 YYEKEE, per germline (reference sequence). With 1 base removed from V and 7 bases from J, the gap between germline ends came to 12 bases. This CDR3 is built from 14 residues. For the CDR3, the DNA is TGTGCCAGCAGCTTGTTCAGGGATGGACAGCCCCAGCATTTT. Its protein is CASSLFRDGQPQHF.

This clone occurred once. The chain carries TRBV19 and TRBJ2-7; D may be TRBD2 (6 bases). The CDR3 runs 15 residues. Germline-derived CDR1 and CDR2 are LNHDA and SQIVND (reference sequence). V dropped 7 bases and J dropped 2 bases, with 18 bases sitting between them. CDR3 protein: CASKAGWAAPYEQYF. The CDR3 DNA sequence: TGTGCCAGTAAGGCGGGGTGGGCAGCTCCCTACGAGCAGTACTTC.

The chain couples TRBV18 to TRBJ2-7; 12 positions agree with TRBD2. Germline V lookup: CDR1 KGHSH, CDR2 LQKENI. The CDR3 extends over 15 amino acids. J lost 3 bases, V lost 2 bases, and 2 bases had no gene match. The CDR3 DNA follows: TGTGCCAGCTCACCATCGACTAGCGGGAGCTACGAGCAGTACTTC. Translated: CASSPSTSGSYEQYF.

The V and J genes are TRBV7-9 and TRBJ2-5, with D maybe TRBD1 (6 bases). CDR3 size: 13 residues. Germline V gene sequence: CDR1 SEHNR, CDR2 FQNEAQ (reference sequence). V shed 6 bases and J shed 5 bases, with 13 bases lying between them. Here the CDR3 reads CASSMGQLETQYF. CDR3 coding DNA: TGTGCCAGCAGTATGGGACAACTGGAGACCCAGTACTTC.

This chain uses TRBV2 with TRBJ2-1; no reliable D call. Trimming shortened V by 3 bases and J by 0 bases, and 6 bases separated the two germline ends. Per germline, CDR1 SNHLY and CDR2 FYNNEI. The CDR3 spans 14 residues. The CDR3 DNA sequence: TGTGCCAGCAGTGACAGGAGCTCCTACAATGAGCAGTTCTTC. This encodes CASSDRSSYNEQFF.

J is TRBJ2-7 and V is TRBV7-8, with 12 bases identical to TRBD2. The CDR3 has 14 residues. J was trimmed by 4 bases and V by 5 bases; bases with no gene match: 3. CDR1 and CDR2 from the germline V gene are SGHVS and FQNEAQ. The CDR3 coding sequence is TGTGCCAGCAGCCAGACTAGCGGGAGATACGAGCAGTACTTC. Amino acid sequence: CASSQTSGRYEQYF.

V gene TRBV6-1 combines with J gene TRBJ2-1, with 13 bases lining up with TRBD2. Trimming removed 3 bases from V and 8 bases from J; junction bases left unmatched: 13. Per the germline V gene, CDR1 is MNHNS and CDR2 is SASEGT. The CDR3 contains 18 residues. CDR3 DNA sequence: TGTGCCAGCAGTGAGCTTGAGGGGGGACTAGCGGGGCGAGATGAGCAGTTCTTC. It codes for CASSELEGGLAGRDEQFF.

V usage is TRBV2 and J usage is TRBJ1-2, with 7 bases aligning to TRBD1. The CDR3 is 13 residues long. CDR1 SNHLY and CDR2 FYNNEI come from the germline V gene. The V gene end was trimmed by 5 bases and the J gene end by 1 base; junction bases not matched to a gene: 1. The DNA for the CDR3 is TGTGCCAGCAGTCGGGACAGTAACTATGGCTACACCTTC. As protein: CASSRDSNYGYTF.

This clone was seen a single time. V is TRBV11-1 and J is TRBJ2-5; 13 nucleotides agree with TRBD2. The CDR3 runs to 16 residues. Germline V CDR1 and CDR2: SGHAT, FQDESV (reference sequence). The V segment lost 5 bases and the J segment 0 bases; nucleotides outside the gene matches: 3. Here the CDR3 DNA reads TGTGCCAGCAGCCGACTAGCGGGAGGTTACCAAGAGACCCAGTACTTC. Residues: CASSRLAGGYQETQYF.

This rearrangement joins TRBV7-9 to TRBJ1-3; no clear D gene. In germline, CDR1 is SEHNR, CDR2 FQNEAQ (reference sequence). The CDR3 has 18 amino acids. With 4 bases removed from V and 0 bases from J, the gap between germline ends came to 19 bases. Here the CDR3 reads CASSSNYLVGRSGNTIYF. The DNA for the CDR3 is TGTGCCAGCAGCTCTAATTACCTCGTAGGCCGCTCTGGAAACACCATATATTTT.